What follows are 14 T cell receptor beta chains derived from one specimen sequenced in a study of cytomegalovirus exposure and HLA in healthy donors. PCR amplification relied on 60 Vbeta primers (plus 13 Jbeta primers). The assay was immunoSEQ multiplex PCR, and TCRdb's table has in-frame clones only and misses some. The table shows about 120,000 clones, with approximately 66% occurring only once. Specimen: PBMCs. These receptors were collected from a woman in her thirties or forties in good health and CMV-seropositive.

The V call is TRBV15, the J call TRBJ2-5; TRBD1 is a possible D gene (6 bases). The V end was cut by 7 bases, the J end by 5 bases, with 17 bases between. Germline CDR1 LNHNV, CDR2 YYDKDF (reference sequence). The CDR3 spans 14 residues. The DNA of the CDR3 is TGTGCCACCAACTCGGGACACACCTCGGAGACCCAGTACTTC. Protein: CATNSGHTSETQYF.

The rearrangement uses TRBV7-6 and TRBJ1-1; D possibly corresponds to TRBD1 (6 bases). The V gene lost 0 bases and the J gene lost 4 bases, with 15 bases spanning the gap. This CDR3 is 16 amino acids long. CDR1 and CDR2 (germline): SGHVS, FNYEAQ. The CDR3: CASSLARGRGVTEAFF. The CDR3 DNA reads TGTGCCAGCAGCTTAGCGCGGGGGCGCGGGGTCACTGAAGCTTTCTTT.

Comment on this clone: The same CDR3 also results from other DNA sequences found in this sample. The rearrangement links TRBV27 to TRBJ1-5; D possibly corresponds to TRBD1 (5 bases). The V and J ends lost 5 bases and 3 bases respectively, with 11 bases between them. Germline V gene data show CDR1 as MNHEY and CDR2 as SMNVEV (reference sequence). CDR3 length equals 14 residues. The CDR3 region has the DNA TGTGCCAGCAGTCGTCAGGGCTCCAATCAGCCCCAGCATTTT. Translating it yields CASSRQGSNQPQHF.

In this sample, this clone turned up a few times. This chain connects TRBV19 to TRBJ2-2; TRBD2 is a possible D gene (5 bases). Deletions cut 7 bases from V and 0 bases from J, with 9 bases between. The germline V gene has CDR1 LNHDA and CDR2 SQIVND (reference sequence). The CDR3 consists of 14 residues. The CDR3 DNA reads as TGTGCCAGTACCGAGCGGCCGAACACCGGGGAGCTGTTTTTT. Amino acid sequence: CASTERPNTGELFF. Full variable domain (remainder filled in from reference TRBV19 and TRBJ2-2): DGGITQSPKYLFRKEGQNVTLSCEQNLNHDAMYWYRQDPGQGLRLIYYSQIVNDFQKGDIAEGYSVSREKKESFPLTVTSAQKNPTAFYLCASTERPNTGELFFGEGSRLTVL.

V and J are TRBV5-6 and TRBJ2-7; TRBD2 agrees at 10 bases. Germline V gene sequence: CDR1 SGHDT, CDR2 YYEEEE. J gave up 4 bases and V 0 bases, and 16 bases lay outside the gene matches. The CDR3 is 19 amino acids. The CDR3 here is CASSLAVGRDSGRLYEQYF. In DNA, the CDR3 is TGTGCCAGCAGCTTGGCCGTGGGCCGGGATAGCGGGAGGTTGTACGAGCAGTACTTC.

The CDR3 loop is CASSAQFRNQPQHF. The CDR3 DNA reads as TGCGCCAGCAGCGCACAGTTCCGAAATCAGCCCCAGCATTTT. V gene TRBV5-1 combines with J gene TRBJ1-5; D unresolved. The CDR3 loop spans 14 amino acids. V was trimmed by 4 bases and J by 4 bases, leaving 12 bases between them. Germline V CDR1 and CDR2: SGHRS, YFSETQ.

The genes are TRBV27 and TRBJ1-4; TRBD1 might be the D (5 bases). This CDR3 has 17 amino acids. Per germline, CDR1 MNHEY and CDR2 SMNVEV (reference sequence). The ends were cut back, 6 bases at V and 11 bases at J, with 28 bases in the middle. CDR3 sequence: CASSLIHYRDSLGKLFF. The CDR3 bases are TGTGCCAGCAGCTTAATTCATTACCGGGACTCCCTCGGGAAACTGTTTTTT.

This clone was detected only a few times. Germline and junction disagree at one end, which may indicate a read error. The J gene is TRBJ2-7, the V gene TRBV7-9; 7 nucleotides line up with TRBD1. The CDR3 is 17 amino acids. Germline values: CDR1 SEHNR, CDR2 FQNEAQ (reference sequence). CDR3 loop: CSSSLARQGVGAYEQYF. The CDR3 nucleotides are TGTTCCAGCAGCTTAGCCCGACAGGGAGTGGGCGCCTACGAGCAGTACTTC. Looking up the rest from reference TRBV7-9 and TRBJ2-7 gives the full variable domain: DTGVSQNPRHKITKRGQNVTFRCDPISEHNRLYWYRQTLGQGPEFLTYFQNEAQLEKSRLLSDRFSAERPKGSFSTLEIQRTEQGDSAMYLCSSSLARQGVGAYEQYFGPGTRLTVT.

This chain uses TRBV10-1 with TRBJ2-1; TRBD2 matches at 11 bases. V dropped 5 bases and J dropped 10; count of bases not matched to a gene: 7. Germline V gene data show CDR1 as WNHNN and CDR2 as SYGVQD (reference sequence). The CDR3 spans 14 residues. The CDR3 DNA reads as TGCGCCAGCAGTTCCGGGACTAGCGGAGGGGAGCAGTTCTTC. Amino acid sequence: CASSSGTSGGEQFF.

The rearrangement links TRBV10-3 to TRBJ1-1, with 7 positions matching TRBD1. Unmatched junction bases numbered 11, after V lost 9 bases and J lost 4 bases. Germline V CDR1 and CDR2: ENHRY, SYGVKD. The CDR3 runs 14 residues. CDR3 region: CAITTGAGATEAFF. Written as DNA, the CDR3 is TGTGCCATTACCACAGGGGCTGGTGCCACTGAAGCTTTCTTT.

The rearrangement links TRBV27 to TRBJ2-5, with 13 nucleotides matching TRBD2. With 3 bases clipped from V and 2 bases from J, the junction kept 15 bases outside the gene matches. CDR1 MNHEY and CDR2 SMNVEV come from the germline V gene (reference sequence). There are 20 residues in the CDR3. The CDR3 DNA follows: TGTGCCAGCAGTTTTGGCCCTGGACTAGCGGGAGTGCTGGGGCAAGAGACCCAGTACTTC. Translating it yields CASSFGPGLAGVLGQETQYF.

The gene calls are TRBV6-4 and TRBJ2-3, with 10 bases that match TRBD2. The CDR3 is made up of 18 amino acids. After removal of 0 bases from V and 0 bases from J, the junction contained 6 bases not matched to a gene. Germline CDR1 reads MRHNA; CDR2 reads SNTAGT. This CDR3 reads CASSDSVAGGPSTDTQYF. CDR3 coding DNA: TGTGCCAGCAGTGACTCTGTAGCGGGAGGACCTAGCACAGATACGCAGTATTTT.

The chain has TRBV5-1 and TRBJ1-3; TRBD1 aligns across 8 bases. CDR3 size: 16 residues. V was pared by 1 base and J by 2 bases, with 5 bases of the junction left unmatched. CDR1 is SGHRS, CDR2 YFSETQ, per germline. The CDR3 nucleotides are TGCGCCAGCAGCTTGAATGGACAGGGCACTGGAAACACCATATATTTT. It encodes CASSLNGQGTGNTIYF. Based on the CDR3 plus reference TRBV5-1 and TRBJ1-3, the full variable domain is KAGVTQTPRYLIKTRGQQVTLSCSPISGHRSVSWYQQTPGQGLQFLFEYFSETQRNKGNFPGRFSGRQFSNSRSEMNVSTLELGDSALYLCASSLNGQGTGNTIYFGEGSWLTVV.

A single count supports this clone. The V and J genes are TRBV10-3 and TRBJ2-3; 8 bases are a match to TRBD1. This CDR3 spans 18 amino acids. J lost 1 base, V lost 2 bases, and 11 bases had no gene match. Germline V gene data show CDR1 as ENHRY and CDR2 as SYGVKD. In DNA form, the CDR3 reads TGTGCCATCAGTGAGATGGCCAGGACAGGGAGCGGCACAGATACGCAGTATTTT. Residues: CAISEMARTGSGTDTQYF.